One TCR beta chain is described in this entry. Assay: immunoSEQ multiplex PCR; the TCRdb copy retains only in-frame clones and omits some. The sample has some 35,000 clones, about 88% seen once. The data belong to a study of blood T cell repertoires in COVID-19. Study-wide context: The analysed material was cDNA or gDNA that came from T cells, B-cell-depleted T cells, or PBMCs.

This CDR3 contains 13 residues. The V end was cut by 0 bases, the J end by 6 bases, with 9 bases between. Germline loops: CDR1 SGDLS, CDR2 YYNGEE. This sequence originates from a man aged 65 to 85 with acute or convalescent COVID-19. V and J are TRBV9 and TRBJ1-1; no reliable D call. The source material was peripheral blood. CDR3 bases: TGTGCCAGCAGCGTAGGCGGTACGGCTGAAGCTTTCTTT. This codes for CASSVGGTAEAFF.